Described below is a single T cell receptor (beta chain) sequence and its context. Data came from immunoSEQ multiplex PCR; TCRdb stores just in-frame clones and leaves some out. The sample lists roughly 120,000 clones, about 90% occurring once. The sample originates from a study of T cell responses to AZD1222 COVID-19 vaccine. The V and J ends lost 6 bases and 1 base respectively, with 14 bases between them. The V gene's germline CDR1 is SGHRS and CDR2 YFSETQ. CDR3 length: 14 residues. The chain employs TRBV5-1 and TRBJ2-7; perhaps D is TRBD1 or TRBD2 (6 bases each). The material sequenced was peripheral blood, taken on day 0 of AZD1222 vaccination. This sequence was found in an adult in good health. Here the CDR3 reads CASTPEGGSYEQYF. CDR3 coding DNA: TGCGCCAGCACCCCCGAGGGGGGATCCTACGAGCAGTACTTC.